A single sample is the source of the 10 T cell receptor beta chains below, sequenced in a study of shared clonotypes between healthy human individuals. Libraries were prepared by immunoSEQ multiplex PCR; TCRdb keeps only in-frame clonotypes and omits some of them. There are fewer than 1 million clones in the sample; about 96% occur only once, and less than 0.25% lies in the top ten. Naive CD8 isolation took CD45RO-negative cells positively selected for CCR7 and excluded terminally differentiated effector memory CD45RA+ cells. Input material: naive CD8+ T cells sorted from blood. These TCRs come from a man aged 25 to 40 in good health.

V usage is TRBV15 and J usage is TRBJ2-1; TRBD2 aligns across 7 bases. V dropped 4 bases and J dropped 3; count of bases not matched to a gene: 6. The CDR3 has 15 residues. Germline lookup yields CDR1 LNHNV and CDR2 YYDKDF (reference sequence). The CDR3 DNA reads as TGTGCCACCAGCAATAAGCGGGAAGGCTACAATGAGCAGTTCTTC. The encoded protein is CATSNKREGYNEQFF.

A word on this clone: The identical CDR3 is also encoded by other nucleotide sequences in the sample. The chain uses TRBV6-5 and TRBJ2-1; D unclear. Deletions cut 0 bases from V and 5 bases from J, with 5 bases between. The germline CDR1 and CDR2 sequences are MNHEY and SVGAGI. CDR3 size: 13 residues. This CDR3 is CASSYSSNNEQFF. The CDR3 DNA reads TGTGCCAGCAGTTACTCTAGCAACAATGAGCAGTTCTTC.

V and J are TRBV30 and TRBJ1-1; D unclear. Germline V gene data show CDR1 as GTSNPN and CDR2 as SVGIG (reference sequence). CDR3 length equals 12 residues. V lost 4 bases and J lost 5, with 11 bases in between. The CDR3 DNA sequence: TGTGCCTGGATGGCGATGGGGACTGAAGCTTTCTTT. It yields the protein CAWMAMGTEAFF. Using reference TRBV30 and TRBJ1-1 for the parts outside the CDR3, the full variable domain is SQTIHQWPATLVQPVGSPLSLECTVEGTSNPNLYWYRQAAGRGLQLLFYSVGIGQISSEVPQNLSASRPQDRQFILSSKKLLLSDSGFYLCAWMAMGTEAFFGQGTRLTVV.

The CDR3 DNA sequence: TGTGCCAGCAGCCCCGGACTAGCGGGGATGGATACGCAGTATTTT. Translated: CASSPGLAGMDTQYF. The chain is built from TRBV7-2 and TRBJ2-3; TRBD2 agrees at 12 bases. The CDR3 loop spans 15 amino acids. From germline, CDR1 is SGHTA and CDR2 FQGNSA. Losses at the gene ends were 5 bases for V and 6 bases for J; bases not matched to a gene: 6.

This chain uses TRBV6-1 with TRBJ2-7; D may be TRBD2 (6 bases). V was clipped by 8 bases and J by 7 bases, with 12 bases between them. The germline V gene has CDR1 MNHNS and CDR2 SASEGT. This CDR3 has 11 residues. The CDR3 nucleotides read TGTGCCAGCCGGGGGTTAGGGGAGCAGTACTTC. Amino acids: CASRGLGEQYF.

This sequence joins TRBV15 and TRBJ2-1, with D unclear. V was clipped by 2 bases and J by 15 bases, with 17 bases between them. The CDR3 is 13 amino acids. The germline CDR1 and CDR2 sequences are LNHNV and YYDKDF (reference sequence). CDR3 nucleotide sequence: TGTGCCACCAGCAGACTCGTTGACCCGCCAGGGTTCTTC. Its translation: CATSRLVDPPGFF.

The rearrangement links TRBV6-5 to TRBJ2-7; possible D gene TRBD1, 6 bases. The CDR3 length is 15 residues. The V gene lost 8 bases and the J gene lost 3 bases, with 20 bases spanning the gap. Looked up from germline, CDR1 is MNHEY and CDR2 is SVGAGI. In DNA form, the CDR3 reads TGTGCCAGCGCCAACCCCGGGACACCTAACTACGAGCAGTACTTC. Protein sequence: CASANPGTPNYEQYF.

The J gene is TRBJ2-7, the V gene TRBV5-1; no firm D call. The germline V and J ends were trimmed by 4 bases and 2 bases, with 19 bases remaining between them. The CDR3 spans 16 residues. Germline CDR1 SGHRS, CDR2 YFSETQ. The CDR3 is CASSPPLAVSTYEQYF. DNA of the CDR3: TGCGCCAGCAGCCCCCCATTGGCGGTTAGTACCTACGAGCAGTACTTC. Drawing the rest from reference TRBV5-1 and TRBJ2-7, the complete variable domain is KAGVTQTPRYLIKTRGQQVTLSCSPISGHRSVSWYQQTPGQGLQFLFEYFSETQRNKGNFPGRFSGRQFSNSRSEMNVSTLELGDSALYLCASSPPLAVSTYEQYFGPGTRLTVT.

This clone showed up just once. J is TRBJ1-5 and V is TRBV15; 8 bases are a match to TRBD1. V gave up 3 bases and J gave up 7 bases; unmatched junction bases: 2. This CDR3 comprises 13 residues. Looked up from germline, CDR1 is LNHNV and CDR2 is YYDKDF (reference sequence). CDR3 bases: TGTGCCACCAGCAGCCAGGGGGCACAGCCCCAGCATTTT. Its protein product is CATSSQGAQPQHF.

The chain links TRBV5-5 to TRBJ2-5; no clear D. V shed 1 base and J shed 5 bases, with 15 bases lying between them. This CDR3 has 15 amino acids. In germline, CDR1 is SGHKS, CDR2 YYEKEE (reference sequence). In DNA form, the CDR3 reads TGTGCCAGCAGCTTGTTTTCCAGGAGAGGCGAGACCCAGTACTTC. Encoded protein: CASSLFSRRGETQYF.